This T cell receptor (beta chain) was identified during a study of T cell responses to AZD1222 COVID-19 vaccine. Findings of the study overall: It was only 6 or 7 AZD1222 recipients who were seropositive at baseline.

V was cut by 7 bases and J by 4 bases, with 5 bases left in between. This CDR3 region has 11 residues. The germline V gene encodes CDR1 MNHEY and CDR2 SVGAGI. On this clone: Its antigen is undetermined.

The data were produced by immunoSEQ multiplex PCR, yet TCRdb's version contains in-frame clones alone and is incomplete. The sample lists just under 90,000 clones; around 91% were seen once. The TCR was taken from an adult who received the AZD1222 COVID-19 vaccine. This chain uses TRBV6-5 with TRBJ1-5; D gene ambiguous. The source material was peripheral blood, sampled 28 days after the second AZD1222 dose. CDR3 loop: CASIVNQPQHF. The CDR3 DNA reads as TGTGCCAGCATTGTGAATCAGCCCCAGCATTTT.